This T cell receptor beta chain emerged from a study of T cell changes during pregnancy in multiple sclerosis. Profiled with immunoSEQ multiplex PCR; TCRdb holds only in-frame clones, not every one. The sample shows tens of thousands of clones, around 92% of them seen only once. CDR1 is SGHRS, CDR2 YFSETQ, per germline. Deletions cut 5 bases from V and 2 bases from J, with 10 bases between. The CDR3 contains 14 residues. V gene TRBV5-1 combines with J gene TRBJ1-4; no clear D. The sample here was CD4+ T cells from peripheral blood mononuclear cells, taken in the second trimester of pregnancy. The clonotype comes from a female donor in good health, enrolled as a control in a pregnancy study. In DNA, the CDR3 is TGCGCCAGCAGAGAACTCTCGACTAATGAAAAACTGTTTTTT. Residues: CASRELSTNEKLFF.